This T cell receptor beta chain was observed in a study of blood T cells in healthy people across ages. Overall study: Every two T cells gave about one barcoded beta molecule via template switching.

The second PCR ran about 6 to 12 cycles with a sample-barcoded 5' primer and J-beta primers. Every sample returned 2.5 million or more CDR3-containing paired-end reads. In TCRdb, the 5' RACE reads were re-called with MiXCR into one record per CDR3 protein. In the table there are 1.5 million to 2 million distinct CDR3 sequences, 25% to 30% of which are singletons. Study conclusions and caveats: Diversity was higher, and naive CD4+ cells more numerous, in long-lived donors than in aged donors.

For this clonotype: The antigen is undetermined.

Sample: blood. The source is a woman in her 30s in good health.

As DNA, the CDR3 is TGCGCCAGCAGCTGGGGGGGGAATACCCAACACGAGCAGTACTTC. Protein product: CASSWGGNTQHEQYF. The genes are TRBV5-1 and TRBJ2-7, with 7 nucleotides matching TRBD2. There are 15 residues in the CDR3. Germline V gives CDR1 SGHRS, CDR2 YFSETQ. With V trimmed by 3 bases and J by 5 bases, 11 bases remained unmatched.